Below are 10 T cell receptor beta chains sequenced from a single sample in a study of blood T cell repertoires in COVID-19. The assay was immunoSEQ multiplex PCR, and TCRdb's table has in-frame clones only and misses some. The table shows 220,000 or so clones, with about 80% occurring only once. Sample: peripheral blood. The receptor source for this set is a woman older than 75 with acute or convalescent COVID-19.

The table lists this clone with a count of one. V and J are TRBV11-2 and TRBJ2-5; D unresolved. The CDR3 sequence is 15 residues long. Germline V CDR1 and CDR2: SGHAT, FQNNGV. The V end was cut by 2 bases, the J end by 4 bases, with 14 bases between. For the CDR3, the DNA is TGTGCCAGCAGCTTACATGCAGATGTTGTAGAGACCCAGTACTTC. As protein: CASSLHADVVETQYF.

This chain connects TRBV15 to TRBJ2-7; 9 bases agree with TRBD1. The germline gives CDR1 LNHNV, CDR2 YYDKDF (reference sequence). The J segment lost 2 bases and the V segment lost 5 bases, leaving 7 bases of the junction unmatched. This CDR3 contains 15 residues. This chain's CDR3 is CATSLGTGSTYEQYF. DNA for the CDR3: TGTGCCACCAGCCTGGGGACAGGGAGTACCTACGAGCAGTACTTC. Drawing the rest from reference TRBV15 and TRBJ2-7, the complete variable domain is DAMVIQNPRYQVTQFGKPVTLSCSQTLNHNVMYWYQQKSSQAPKLLFHYYDKDFNNEADTPDNFQSRRPNTSFCFLDIRSPGLGDTAMYLCATSLGTGSTYEQYFGPGTRLTVT.

The CDR3 sequence: CASSLDRAGGEQYF. For the CDR3, the DNA is TGTGCCAGCAGCTTAGACAGGGCCGGGGGGGAGCAGTACTTC. The V gene is TRBV7-2, the J gene TRBJ2-7, with D maybe TRBD2 (7 bases). Germline V CDR1 and CDR2: SGHTA, FQGNSA. The CDR3 runs to 14 residues. The V end lost 1 base, the J end lost 7 bases, and 14 bases lay between the germline ends.

J is TRBJ2-5 and V is TRBV6-5; D possibly corresponds to TRBD1 (6 bases). V was cut by 7 bases and J by 7 bases, with 13 bases left in between. The CDR3 is made up of 12 amino acids. Germline-derived CDR1 and CDR2 are MNHEY and SVGAGI. This chain's CDR3 is CASNQGPGTQYF. The CDR3 region has the DNA TGTGCCAGCAACCAGGGGCCGGGGACCCAGTACTTC.

The CDR3 loop is CASSQGAIYEQYF. The CDR3 DNA is TGTGCCAGCAGCCAGGGTGCGATCTACGAGCAGTACTTC. The chain uses TRBV28 and TRBJ2-7, with D possibly TRBD1 on 5 matching bases. Trimming took 6 bases from V and 3 from J, leaving 12 bases between them. Germline V CDR1 and CDR2: MDHEN, SYDVKM. The CDR3 sequence is 13 residues long.

CDR3 residues: CASSSPAGGSYNEQFF. CDR3 sequence (DNA): TGTGCCAGCAGTTCTCCAGCGGGAGGTTCCTACAATGAGCAGTTCTTC. The chain is built from TRBV28 and TRBJ2-1, with TRBD2 matching 9 bases. CDR3 length: 16 residues. The germline gives CDR1 MDHEN, CDR2 SYDVKM. With 4 bases clipped from V and 1 base from J, the junction kept 5 bases outside the gene matches.

In this sample, this clone turned up a few times. The rearrangement uses TRBV4-1 and TRBJ1-1; D might be TRBD1 (6 bases). The length of the CDR3 is 16 residues. V was cut by 2 bases and J by 7 bases, with 20 bases left in between. Germline CDR1 reads MGHRA; CDR2 reads YSYEKL. In DNA form, the CDR3 reads TGCGCCAGCAGCCAAAACTGGACAGAAATCGCAAATGAAGCTTTCTTT. It is translated as CASSQNWTEIANEAFF.

This clone was found once. The rearrangement uses TRBV30 and TRBJ1-3; TRBD1 aligns across 10 bases. The junction had 11 bases not matched to a gene; V was cut back by 5 bases and J by 4 bases. This CDR3 is 16 amino acids long. Germline assignment: CDR1 GTSNPN and CDR2 SVGIG (reference sequence). The CDR3 DNA reads as TGTGCCTGGGACAGGGGGCTGGGGAGTCGGGGAAACACCATATATTTT. It specifies CAWDRGLGSRGNTIYF.

The V call is TRBV28, the J call TRBJ2-5; D perhaps matches TRBD2 (6 bases). Per the germline V gene, CDR1 is MDHEN and CDR2 is SYDVKM. The germline V and J ends were trimmed by 10 bases and 4 bases, with 16 bases remaining between them. The CDR3 covers 13 residues. CDR3: CAITDGGSETQYF. The CDR3 DNA reads as TGTGCCATAACGGACGGGGGATCAGAGACCCAGTACTTC.

The chain couples TRBV7-9 to TRBJ2-1, with 11 positions matching TRBD2. Germline V gives CDR1 SEHNR, CDR2 FQNEAQ (reference sequence). CDR3 length equals 19 residues. V lost 4 bases to trimming and J lost 0 bases; unmatched junction nucleotides: 11. This chain's CDR3 is CASSYAGTSGLSSYNEQFF. CDR3 coding DNA: TGTGCCAGCAGCTATGCCGGGACTAGCGGATTGAGCTCCTACAATGAGCAGTTCTTC.